A single sample is the source of the 26 T cell receptor beta chains below, sequenced in a study of OX40 agonist ivuxolimab in advanced cancers. Library method: the immunoSEQ multiplex PCR assay. TCRdb re-hosts the immuneACCESS table, in-frame sequences only. Its copies lack some clones; in the studies checked, an unresolved V gene accounts for under half of them, and the cause for the rest is not known. This sample comprises approximately 80,000 clones, less than 95% of them detected only once. The ten most abundant clones make up about 0.3% of the sample. This material consisted of CD4+ or CD8+ T cells sorted from blood, taken in a trial of the OX40 agonist ivuxolimab. These receptors all stem from an adult with an advanced solid tumor such as melanoma, head and neck, liver or kidney cancer.

This clone is a singleton in its sample. J is TRBJ2-3 and V is TRBV29-1; D is undetermined. In germline, CDR1 is SQVTM, CDR2 ANQGSEA. The CDR3 sequence is 14 residues long. The ends were cut back, 3 bases at V and 0 bases at J, with 10 bases in the middle. CDR3: CSVEFGSSTDTQYF. In DNA, the CDR3 is TGCAGCGTTGAGTTTGGGTCAAGCACAGATACGCAGTATTTT.

This chain uses TRBV30 with TRBJ1-3, with TRBD1 identical over 11 bases. Germline loops: CDR1 GTSNPN, CDR2 SVGIG (reference sequence). The CDR3 covers 18 residues. Trimming at V came to 0 bases and at J to 0 bases, leaving 7 bases not matched to a gene. The CDR3 region is CAWSVVRDRGYSGNTIYF. Here the CDR3 DNA reads TGTGCCTGGAGTGTCGTCAGGGACAGGGGGTACTCTGGAAACACCATATATTTT.

The J gene is TRBJ2-3, the V gene TRBV6-4; D is ambiguous. This CDR3 is 15 amino acids long. Deletions cut 0 bases from V and 6 bases from J, with 13 bases between. Germline-derived CDR1 and CDR2 are MRHNA and SNTAGT. The CDR3 DNA reads as TGTGCCAGCAGTGACTCGTTTGCTCGAGCGGATACGCAGTATTTT. Translation: CASSDSFARADTQYF.

This chain links TRBV5-1 with TRBJ2-2; D unclear. With 0 bases removed from V and 3 bases from J, the gap between germline ends came to 3 bases. CDR1 SGHRS and CDR2 YFSETQ come from the germline V gene. CDR3 size: 13 residues. The DNA for the CDR3 is TGCGCCAGCAGCTTGGGGGACACCGGGGAGCTGTTTTTT. This codes for CASSLGDTGELFF.

This clone was counted once. The chain recombines TRBV6-5 with TRBJ2-3, with D unclear. The CDR3 is 13 residues long. The germline gives CDR1 MNHEY, CDR2 SVGAGI. V was clipped by 4 bases and J by 1 base, with 6 bases between them. The CDR3 loop is CASSFVRTDTQYF. The CDR3 DNA is TGTGCCAGCAGTTTCGTTCGCACAGATACGCAGTATTTT.

V gene TRBV7-2 combines with J gene TRBJ1-6; D is perhaps TRBD1 (6 bases). CDR1 is SGHTA, CDR2 FQGNSA, per germline. Between the trimmed V and J ends, which lost 3 bases and 6 bases, there was a span of 12 bases. The CDR3 runs 15 residues. The chain's CDR3 is CASSLFKGVNSPLHF. The CDR3 bases are TGTGCCAGCAGCTTGTTTAAGGGGGTTAATTCACCCCTCCACTTT.

J is TRBJ1-1 and V is TRBV6-5, with 7 bases that match TRBD1. The CDR3 has 15 amino acids. Germline CDR1 MNHEY, CDR2 SVGAGI. Germline trimming cut 6 bases from V and 0 bases from J; bases unmatched to any gene: 7. The CDR3: CASRPGQPLNTEAFF. DNA of the CDR3: TGTGCCAGCAGACCGGGACAGCCCCTGAACACTGAAGCTTTCTTT.

The V call is TRBV4-1, the J call TRBJ1-5; a weak D match, TRBD1 (5 bases). Germline lookup yields CDR1 MGHRA and CDR2 YSYEKL. The CDR3 spans 18 residues. The V end was cut by 1 base, the J end by 0 bases, with 16 bases between. CDR3 loop: CASSQVRGRTYSNQPQHF. In DNA form, the CDR3 reads TGCGCCAGCAGCCAAGTGCGTGGACGGACATATAGCAATCAGCCCCAGCATTTT.

The gene calls are TRBV7-9 and TRBJ1-1; tentatively, D is TRBD1 (5 bases). Trimming removed 5 bases from V and 4 bases from J, with 14 bases in between. The CDR3 consists of 14 residues. Germline V gene lookup returns CDR1 SEHNR and CDR2 FQNEAQ (reference sequence). In nucleotides, the CDR3 is TGTGCCAGCAGCCTACAGGAGGATAGCACTGAAGCTTTCTTT. Protein product: CASSLQEDSTEAFF.

The rearrangement uses TRBV6-1 and TRBJ1-5; no clear D gene. There are 13 residues in the CDR3. V gave up 6 bases and J gave up 7 bases, with 13 bases separating them. The germline V gene has CDR1 MNHNS and CDR2 SASEGT. Here the CDR3 reads CASSNYLAQPQHF. The CDR3 nucleotides read TGTGCCAGCAGCAATTACCTGGCCCAGCCCCAGCATTTT.

On this clone: This CDR3 is also generated by other DNA sequences in the sample. The chain combines TRBV20-1 with TRBJ1-2, with D uncertain. CDR3 size: 11 residues. V was shortened by 0 bases and J by 4 bases, with 3 bases between the two germline ends. The germline CDR1 and CDR2 sequences are DFQATT and SNEGSKA (reference sequence). The CDR3 DNA reads TGCAGTGCTAGAGAGAGCTATGGCTACACCTTC. Translation: CSARESYGYTF.

This sequence joins TRBV5-1 and TRBJ2-7, with 8 bases fitting TRBD1. The ends lost 4 bases at V and 3 bases at J; junction bases unmatched: 9. The CDR3 sequence is 15 residues long. The germline gives CDR1 SGHRS, CDR2 YFSETQ. CDR3 region: CASSPGDRRLYEQYV. CDR3 sequence (DNA): TGCGCCAGCAGCCCGGGGGACAGGAGACTCTACGAGCAGTACGTC.

This rearrangement joins TRBV5-4 to TRBJ2-7; D may be TRBD1 (5 bases). CDR1 and CDR2 from the germline V gene are SGHNT and YYREEE (reference sequence). V was trimmed by 6 bases and J by 3 bases, leaving 16 bases between them. The CDR3 length is 14 residues. Here the CDR3 reads CASTWTTYYYEQYV. The CDR3 DNA sequence: TGTGCCAGCACCTGGACAACCTATTACTACGAGCAGTACGTC.

This clone has only a few counts. Other DNA sequences in the sample encode the same CDR3. The gene calls are TRBV18 and TRBJ1-1; 8 bases are a match to TRBD1. Trimming took 6 bases from V and 1 from J; bases not matched to a gene: 4. Per the germline V gene, CDR1 is KGHSH and CDR2 is LQKENI. The CDR3 runs to 14 residues. This CDR3 is CASSRDRKNTEAFF. The CDR3 coding sequence is TGTGCCAGCTCTCGGGACAGGAAGAACACTGAAGCTTTCTTT.

J is TRBJ2-3 and V is TRBV29-1, with 10 bases that match TRBD2. The CDR3 covers 15 residues. CDR1 and CDR2 (germline): SQVTM, ANQGSEA. Trimming cost V 2 bases and J 1 base; bases outside gene matches: 3. The CDR3 is CSVESLAGGTDTQYF. CDR3 DNA: TGCAGCGTTGAAAGTCTAGCGGGGGGCACAGATACGCAGTATTTT.

The chain combines TRBV7-6 with TRBJ2-5; 8 nucleotides line up with TRBD1. Trimming took 3 bases from V and 1 from J; bases not matched to a gene: 7. Per germline, CDR1 SGHVS and CDR2 FNYEAQ. The CDR3 consists of 16 residues. The CDR3 nucleotides are TGTGCCAGCAGCTTTTTAGGAGGACAGGGCCAAGAGACCCAGTACTTC. Amino acids: CASSFLGGQGQETQYF.

V gene TRBV18 combines with J gene TRBJ2-1; tentatively, D is TRBD2 (7 bases). The CDR3 runs 17 residues. Trimming took 4 bases from V and 5 from J, leaving 21 bases between them. Germline V gene data show CDR1 as KGHSH and CDR2 as LQKENI. The CDR3 DNA reads TGTGCCAGCTCACTACTAGCAGGCGGGGGCCTTAACAATGAGCAGTTCTTC. Its protein product is CASSLLAGGGLNNEQFF.

The V and J genes are TRBV5-1 and TRBJ1-2; D possibly corresponds to TRBD1 (6 bases). The CDR3 totals 14 residues. V was pared by 4 bases and J by 5 bases, with 15 bases between. Germline lookup yields CDR1 SGHRS and CDR2 YFSETQ. Here the CDR3 reads CASSQAQGQYGYTF. The CDR3, as DNA: TGCGCCAGCAGCCAGGCACAGGGCCAATATGGCTACACCTTC. Using reference TRBV5-1 and TRBJ1-2 for the parts outside the CDR3, the full variable domain is KAGVTQTPRYLIKTRGQQVTLSCSPISGHRSVSWYQQTPGQGLQFLFEYFSETQRNKGNFPGRFSGRQFSNSRSEMNVSTLELGDSALYLCASSQAQGQYGYTFGSGTRLTVV.

This chain uses TRBV11-1 with TRBJ1-2, with 9 bases fitting TRBD1. Germline V CDR1 and CDR2: SGHAT, FQDESV (reference sequence). J gave up 2 bases and V 5 bases, and 3 bases lay outside the gene matches. The CDR3 is 14 amino acids. CDR3 in DNA: TGTGCCAGCAGCCAAGGACAGGGGAACTATGGCTACACCTTC. Its translation is CASSQGQGNYGYTF.

This rearrangement joins TRBV2 to TRBJ1-5; a possible D gene is TRBD1 (6 bases). V lost 7 bases, J lost 2 bases, and 12 bases lay in between. This CDR3 has 14 amino acids. Germline lookup yields CDR1 SNHLY and CDR2 FYNNEI. CDR3 sequence: CASTAGAGNQPQHF. The DNA of the CDR3 is TGTGCCAGCACTGCGGGGGCTGGCAATCAGCCCCAGCATTTT.

As for this clone: An end of the junction does not agree with germline; a read error may underlie this. The chain's CDR3 is CASRIASGNTIYF. CDR3 DNA sequence: TGTGCCAGTAGGATAGCCTCTGGAAACACCATATATTTT. The chain employs TRBV19 and TRBJ1-3; D is unresolved. The CDR3 is 13 residues long. Germline V gene lookup returns CDR1 LNHDA and CDR2 SQIVND (reference sequence). Full variable domain (missing parts from reference TRBV19 and TRBJ1-3): DGGITQSPKYLFRKEGQNVTLSCEQNLNHDAMYWYRQDPGQGLRLIYYSQIVNDFQKGDIAEGYSVSREKKESFPLTVTSAQKNPTAFYLCASRIASGNTIYFGEGSWLTVV.

V and J are TRBV19 and TRBJ2-6; no definite D call. Trimming shortened V by 5 bases and J by 0 bases, and 11 bases separated the two germline ends. The V gene's germline CDR1 is LNHDA and CDR2 SQIVND (reference sequence). The CDR3 totals 16 residues. The DNA for the CDR3 is TGTGCCAGTAGTCTTCTAACCAGCTCTGGGGCCAACGTCCTGACTTTC. Translation gives CASSLLTSSGANVLTF.

This chain uses TRBV18 with TRBJ1-1, with 10 bases matching TRBD1. Trimming took 0 bases from V and 5 from J; bases not matched to a gene: 6. The CDR3 is 16 amino acids. Germline lookup yields CDR1 KGHSH and CDR2 LQKENI. The CDR3 sequence is CASSPPAGTGVTEAFF. The DNA of the CDR3 is TGTGCCAGCTCACCACCGGCCGGGACAGGGGTAACTGAAGCTTTCTTT.

This chain joins TRBV4-1 and TRBJ1-2, with a tentative D call TRBD1 (5 bases). This CDR3 region has 15 residues. Trimming shortened V by 2 bases and J by 8 bases, and 18 bases separated the two germline ends. Per germline, CDR1 MGHRA and CDR2 YSYEKL. The CDR3 DNA is TGCGCCAGCAGCCAACCGGATCGACAGTATAGAGGCTACACCTTC. Its translation: CASSQPDRQYRGYTF.

The chain employs TRBV7-2 and TRBJ2-2; TRBD1 is a possible D gene (6 bases). The CDR3 contains 15 residues. Germline V gives CDR1 SGHTA, CDR2 FQGNSA. Trimming took off 5 bases at V and 6 bases at J, with 16 bases between the two ends. The CDR3 reads CASSPQGLVPGELFF. CDR3 nucleotide sequence: TGTGCCAGCAGCCCCCAGGGGCTTGTACCCGGGGAGCTGTTTTTT.

The chain combines TRBV5-6 with TRBJ1-4; weak D call: TRBD1 (5 bases). Trimming removed 0 bases at V and 0 bases at J, with 12 bases between. CDR1 is SGHDT and CDR2 is YYEEEE in the germline V gene. This CDR3 is 17 amino acids long. The CDR3 protein is CASSLGPGRTTNEKLFF. The CDR3 region has the DNA TGTGCCAGCAGCTTGGGTCCAGGGAGAACAACTAATGAAAAACTGTTTTTT.